One sample yielded the 4 T cell receptor beta chains listed below, sequenced in a study of ipilimumab plus nivolumab after autologous stem cell transplantation. The protocol was immunoSEQ multiplex PCR, while the TCRdb copy is restricted to in-frame clones and leaves out a portion. This sample has just over 40,000 clones, with around 93% found just once. The sample in question was PBMCs, obtained in a trial of ipilimumab plus nivolumab as post-transplant consolidation. Receptor source: a male donor with multiple myeloma.

The count of this clone is one. The chain joins TRBV7-2 to TRBJ1-5; D is undetermined. Germline V gene lookup returns CDR1 SGHTA and CDR2 FQGNSA. The length of the CDR3 is 15 residues. The germline V and J ends were trimmed by 5 bases and 2 bases, with 13 bases remaining between them. The CDR3 sequence: CASSQMTLGNQPQHF. CDR3 sequence (DNA): TGTGCCAGCAGCCAAATGACGTTGGGCAATCAGCCCCAGCATTTT.

The rearrangement joins TRBV6-1 to TRBJ1-2; D not resolved. Germline-derived CDR1 and CDR2 are MNHNS and SASEGT. Deletions cut 0 bases from V and 7 bases from J, with 15 bases between. This CDR3 contains 15 residues. CDR3 region: CASSEASSSPGGYTF. The DNA for the CDR3 is TGTGCCAGCAGTGAAGCAAGTTCTTCCCCGGGTGGCTACACCTTC.

The V call is TRBV27, the J call TRBJ2-7; 8 nucleotides agree with TRBD2. CDR3 size: 15 residues. The J segment lost 2 bases and the V segment lost 3 bases, leaving 6 bases of the junction unmatched. The germline V gene encodes CDR1 MNHEY and CDR2 SMNVEV (reference sequence). Written as DNA, the CDR3 is TGTGCCAGCAGTTTGGGCAGCGGGAGCCCCTACGAGCAGTACTTC. It is translated as CASSLGSGSPYEQYF.

The rearrangement links TRBV6-5 to TRBJ1-1; D gene uncertain. CDR1 is MNHEY and CDR2 is SVGAGI in the germline V gene. The CDR3 length is 14 residues. V shed 2 bases and J shed 5 bases, with 12 bases lying between them. The DNA for the CDR3 is TGTGCCAGCAGTTACGGCGGTCTAAAGACTGAAGCTTTCTTT. It specifies CASSYGGLKTEAFF.